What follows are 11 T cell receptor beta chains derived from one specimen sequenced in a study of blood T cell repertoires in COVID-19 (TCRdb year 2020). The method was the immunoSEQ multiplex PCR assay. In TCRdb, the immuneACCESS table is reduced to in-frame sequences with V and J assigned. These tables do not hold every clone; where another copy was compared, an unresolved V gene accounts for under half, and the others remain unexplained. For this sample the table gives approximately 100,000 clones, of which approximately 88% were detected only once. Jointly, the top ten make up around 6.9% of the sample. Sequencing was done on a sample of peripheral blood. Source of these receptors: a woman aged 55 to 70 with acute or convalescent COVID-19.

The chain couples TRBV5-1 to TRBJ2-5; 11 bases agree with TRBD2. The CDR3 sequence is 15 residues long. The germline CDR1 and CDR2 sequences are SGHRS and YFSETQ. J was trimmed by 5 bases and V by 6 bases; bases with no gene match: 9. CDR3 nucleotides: TGCGCCAGCACCTCTAGCGGGGGGCCTTCTGAGACCCAGTACTTC. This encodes CASTSSGGPSETQYF.

CDR3: CASSFFRDQPQHF. CDR3 sequence (DNA): TGTGCCAGCAGTTTCTTCAGGGATCAGCCCCAGCATTTT. The V and J genes are TRBV12-3 or TRBV12-4 and TRBJ1-5, with D possibly being TRBD1 (5 bases). V shed 3 bases and J shed 5 bases, with 8 bases lying between them. The CDR3 length is 13 residues.

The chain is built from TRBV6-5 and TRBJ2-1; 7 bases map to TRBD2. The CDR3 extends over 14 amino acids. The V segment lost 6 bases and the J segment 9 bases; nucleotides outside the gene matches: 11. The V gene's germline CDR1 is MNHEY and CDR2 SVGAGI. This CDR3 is CASRVNAGAGEQFF. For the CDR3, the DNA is TGTGCCAGCAGAGTAAATGCGGGAGCGGGTGAGCAGTTCTTC.

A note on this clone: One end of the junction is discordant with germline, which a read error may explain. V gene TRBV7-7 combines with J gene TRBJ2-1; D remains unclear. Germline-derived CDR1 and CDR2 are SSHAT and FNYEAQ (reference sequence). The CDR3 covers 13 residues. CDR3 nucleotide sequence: TGTGCTAGCAGCCCCGACACCTACAATGAGCAGTTCTTC. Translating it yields CASSPDTYNEQFF. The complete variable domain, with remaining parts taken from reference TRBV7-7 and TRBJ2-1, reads GAGVSQSPRYKVTKRGQDVTLRCDPISSHATLYWYQQALGQGPEFLTYFNYEAQPDKSGLPSDRFSAERPEGSISTLTIQRTEQRDSAMYRCASSPDTYNEQFFGPGTRLTVL.

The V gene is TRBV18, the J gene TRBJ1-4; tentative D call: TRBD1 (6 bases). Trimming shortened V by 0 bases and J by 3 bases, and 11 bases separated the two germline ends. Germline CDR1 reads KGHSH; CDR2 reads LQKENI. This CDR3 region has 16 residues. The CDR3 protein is CASSPPRGGSNEKLFF. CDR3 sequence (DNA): TGTGCCAGCTCACCACCGAGGGGGGGCTCTAATGAAAAACTGTTTTTT.

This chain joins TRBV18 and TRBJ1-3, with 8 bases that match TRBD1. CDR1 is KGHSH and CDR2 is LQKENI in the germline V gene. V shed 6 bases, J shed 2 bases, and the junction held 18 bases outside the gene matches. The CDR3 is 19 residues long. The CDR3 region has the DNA TGTGCCAGCTCGGAAATGGGCAGGGGGCGCGGAGATACTGGAAACACCATATATTTT. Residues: CASSEMGRGRGDTGNTIYF. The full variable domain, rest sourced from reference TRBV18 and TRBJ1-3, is NAGVMQNPRHLVRRRGQEARLRCSPMKGHSHVYWYRQLPEEGLKFMVYLQKENIIDESGMPKERFSAEFPKEGPSILRIQQVVRGDSAAYFCASSEMGRGRGDTGNTIYFGEGSWLTVV.

For the CDR3, the DNA is TGTGCCAGCAGTTTATCGTCGGGAAATAATGAAAAACTGTTTTTT. Translation: CASSLSSGNNEKLFF. This chain connects TRBV28 to TRBJ1-4; D remains unclear. Looked up from germline, CDR1 is MDHEN and CDR2 is SYDVKM. The CDR3 extends over 15 amino acids. Trimming removed 1 base at V and 4 bases at J, with 10 bases between.

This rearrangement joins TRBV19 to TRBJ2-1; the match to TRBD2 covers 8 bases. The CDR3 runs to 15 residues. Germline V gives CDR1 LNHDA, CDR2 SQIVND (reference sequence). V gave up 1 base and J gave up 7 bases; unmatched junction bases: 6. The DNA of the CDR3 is TGTGCCAGTAGTATAGCGGGAGGGCCGGGGAATGAGCAGTTCTTC. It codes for CASSIAGGPGNEQFF.

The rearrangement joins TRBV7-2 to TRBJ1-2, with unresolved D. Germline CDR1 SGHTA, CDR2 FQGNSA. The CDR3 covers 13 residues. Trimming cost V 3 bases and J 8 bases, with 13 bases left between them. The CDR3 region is CASSFDPGGGYTF. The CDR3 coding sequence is TGTGCCAGCAGCTTTGATCCCGGAGGAGGCTACACCTTC.

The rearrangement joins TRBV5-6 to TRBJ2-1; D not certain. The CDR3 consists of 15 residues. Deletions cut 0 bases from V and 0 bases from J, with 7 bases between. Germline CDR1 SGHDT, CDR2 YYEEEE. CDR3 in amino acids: CASSLGARSYNEQFF. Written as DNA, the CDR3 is TGTGCCAGCAGCTTGGGGGCCCGCTCCTACAATGAGCAGTTCTTC.

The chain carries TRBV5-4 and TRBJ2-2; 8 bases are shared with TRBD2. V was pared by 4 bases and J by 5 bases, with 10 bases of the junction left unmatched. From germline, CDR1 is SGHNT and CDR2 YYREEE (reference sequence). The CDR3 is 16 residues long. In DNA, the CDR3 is TGTGCCAGCAGCACTCCAGCGGGACTAGAAACCGGGGAGCTGTTTTTT. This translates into CASSTPAGLETGELFF. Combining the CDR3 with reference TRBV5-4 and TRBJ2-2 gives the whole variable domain ETGVTQSPTHLIKTRGQQVTLRCSSQSGHNTVSWYQQALGQGPQFIFQYYREEENGRGNFPPRFSGLQFPNYSSELNVNALELDDSALYLCASSTPAGLETGELFFGEGSRLTVL.